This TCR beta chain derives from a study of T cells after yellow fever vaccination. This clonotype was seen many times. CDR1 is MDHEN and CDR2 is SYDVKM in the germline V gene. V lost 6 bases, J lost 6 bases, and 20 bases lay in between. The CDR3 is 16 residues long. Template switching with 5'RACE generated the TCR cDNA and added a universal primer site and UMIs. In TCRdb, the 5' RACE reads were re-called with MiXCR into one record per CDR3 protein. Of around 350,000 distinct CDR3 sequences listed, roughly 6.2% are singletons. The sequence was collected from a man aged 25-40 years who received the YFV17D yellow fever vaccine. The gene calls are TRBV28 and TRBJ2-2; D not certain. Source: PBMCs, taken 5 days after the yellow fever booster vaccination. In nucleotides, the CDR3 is TGTGCCAGCAGACTTGGCGGCCCCCTAATCGCCGGGGAGCTGTTTTTT. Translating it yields CASRLGGPLIAGELFF.